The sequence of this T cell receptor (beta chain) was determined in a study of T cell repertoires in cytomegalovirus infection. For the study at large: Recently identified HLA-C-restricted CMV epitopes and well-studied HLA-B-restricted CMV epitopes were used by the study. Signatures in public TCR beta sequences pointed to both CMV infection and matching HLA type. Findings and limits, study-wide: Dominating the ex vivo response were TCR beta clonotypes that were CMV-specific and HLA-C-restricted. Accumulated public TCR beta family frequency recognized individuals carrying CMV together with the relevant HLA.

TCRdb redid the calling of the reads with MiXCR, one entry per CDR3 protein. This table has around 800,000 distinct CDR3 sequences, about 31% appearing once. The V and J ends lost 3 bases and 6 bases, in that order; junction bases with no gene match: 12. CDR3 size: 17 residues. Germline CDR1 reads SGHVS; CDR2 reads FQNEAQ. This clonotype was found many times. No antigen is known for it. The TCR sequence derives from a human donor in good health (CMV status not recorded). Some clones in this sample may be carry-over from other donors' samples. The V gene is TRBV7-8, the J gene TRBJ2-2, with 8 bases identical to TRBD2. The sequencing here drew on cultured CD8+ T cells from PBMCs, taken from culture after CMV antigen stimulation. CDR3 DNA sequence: TGTGCCAGCAGCTTCTTCCCGGGACTAGGAGTCCCCGGGGAGCTGTTTTTT. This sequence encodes CASSFFPGLGVPGELFF.